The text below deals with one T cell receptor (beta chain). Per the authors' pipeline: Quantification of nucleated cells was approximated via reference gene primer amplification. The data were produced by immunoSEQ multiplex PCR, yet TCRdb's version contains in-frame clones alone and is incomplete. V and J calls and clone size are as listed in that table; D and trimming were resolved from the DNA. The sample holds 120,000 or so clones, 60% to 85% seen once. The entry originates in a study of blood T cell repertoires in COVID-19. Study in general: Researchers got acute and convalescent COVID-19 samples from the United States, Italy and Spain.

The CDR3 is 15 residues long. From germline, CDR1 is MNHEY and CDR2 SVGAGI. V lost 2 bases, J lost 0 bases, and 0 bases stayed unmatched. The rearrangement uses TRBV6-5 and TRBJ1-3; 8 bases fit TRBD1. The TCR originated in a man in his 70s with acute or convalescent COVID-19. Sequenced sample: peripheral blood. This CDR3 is CASSYGQGSGNTIYF. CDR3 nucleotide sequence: TGTGCCAGCAGTTACGGACAGGGCTCTGGAAACACCATATATTTT.